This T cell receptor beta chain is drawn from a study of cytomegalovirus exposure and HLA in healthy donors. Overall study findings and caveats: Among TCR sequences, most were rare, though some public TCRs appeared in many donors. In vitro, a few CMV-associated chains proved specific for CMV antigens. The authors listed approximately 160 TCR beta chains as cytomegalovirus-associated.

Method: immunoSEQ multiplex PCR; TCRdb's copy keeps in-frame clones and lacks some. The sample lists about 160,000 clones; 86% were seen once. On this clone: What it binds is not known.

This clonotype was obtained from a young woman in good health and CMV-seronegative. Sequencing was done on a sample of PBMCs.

CDR3 protein: CASSLYRANYGYTF. The DNA for the CDR3 is TGTGCCAGCAGCTTATACAGGGCTAACTATGGCTACACCTTC. The chain has TRBV7-3 and TRBJ1-2; D may be TRBD1 (6 bases). Deletions cut 2 bases from V and 0 bases from J, with 7 bases between. Germline V CDR1 and CDR2: SGHTA, FQGTGA. This CDR3 region has 14 residues.